Below, 25 T cell receptor beta chains from the same sample are listed, as sequenced in a study of monozygotic twins with inflammatory bowel disease. TCRdb reprocessed the 5' RACE reads and reports one entry per CDR3 protein, with no DNA. The sample includes fewer than 550,000 distinct CDR3 sequences. Input material: blood. The receptor set was obtained from a human donor with ulcerative colitis or Crohn's disease, or a healthy co-twin of an affected twin (not recorded which).

The genes are TRBV5-1 and TRBJ2-5. CDR1 and CDR2 (germline): SGHRS, YFSETQ. The CDR3 is made up of 14 amino acids. The CDR3 sequence is CASSLVDGQETQYF.

This chain links TRBV30 with TRBJ2-4; TCRdb gives TRBD1 as the D gene, but with no DNA this cannot be confirmed. Germline V CDR1 and CDR2: GTSNPN, SVGIG (reference sequence). The CDR3 sequence is 14 residues long. CDR3 amino acids: CAWSTGHSKNIQYF.

The CDR3 loop reads CSASGGVIYEQYF. The chain has TRBV20-1 and TRBJ2-7; with no DNA, the TCRdb D assignment of TRBD2 cannot be verified. The germline gives CDR1 DFQATT, CDR2 SNEGSKA (reference sequence). The CDR3 contains 13 residues.

This rearrangement joins TRBV2 to TRBJ1-5; with no DNA, the TCRdb D assignment of TRBD1 cannot be verified. Germline V CDR1 and CDR2: SNHLY, FYNNEI. This CDR3 spans 15 amino acids. CDR3 region: CASRGPGQRNQPQHF.

The chain joins TRBV28 to TRBJ2-7. CDR3 size: 11 residues. Per germline, CDR1 MDHEN and CDR2 SYDVKM. The CDR3 loop is CASSQTDEQYF.

The V and J genes are TRBV5-1 and TRBJ2-1; the D gene TCRdb calls, TRBD2, cannot be checked with no DNA. The length of the CDR3 is 12 residues. Germline loops: CDR1 SGHRS, CDR2 YFSETQ. CDR3 loop: CARVLAGNEQFF.

The J gene is TRBJ2-1, the V gene TRBV12-3 or TRBV12-4; TCRdb reports TRBD1, a call that lacks DNA to check it against. The CDR3 covers 15 residues. This CDR3 reads CASSPPGVGNNEQFF.

V gene TRBV12-3 or TRBV12-4 combines with J gene TRBJ2-3. The CDR3 has 11 amino acids. CDR3 sequence reads: CASTDTDTQYF.

This chain connects TRBV3-1 to TRBJ1-2. This CDR3 is built from 15 residues. Looked up from germline, CDR1 is LGHDT and CDR2 is YNNKEL (reference sequence). CDR3 amino acids: CASSLKLRPFDGYTF.

V and J are TRBV29-1 and TRBJ1-1; the D call of TRBD1 rests on TCRdb alone, since no DNA is present to check it. The CDR3 length is 13 residues. Germline V CDR1 and CDR2: SQVTM, ANQGSEA. The CDR3 here is CSVVGQPNTEAFF. Looking up the rest from reference TRBV29-1 and TRBJ1-1 gives the full variable domain: SAVISQKPSRDICQRGTSLTIQCQVDSQVTMMFWYRQQPGQSLTLIATANQGSEATYESGFVIDKFPISRPNLTFSTLTVSNMSPEDSSIYLCSVVGQPNTEAFFGQGTRLTVV.

The V call is TRBV27, the J call TRBJ1-6; checking the TCRdb D call of TRBD1 is not possible without DNA. This CDR3 contains 14 residues. CDR1 is MNHEY, CDR2 SMNVEV, per germline (reference sequence). CDR3: CASSAGAINSPLHF.

V and J are TRBV6-1 and TRBJ1-2; as DNA is missing, the TRBD1 call by TCRdb cannot be tested. Germline-derived CDR1 and CDR2 are MNHNS and SASEGT. This CDR3 contains 17 residues. The CDR3 reads CASNKDGRPGDAYGYTF.

The chain combines TRBV10-2 with TRBJ2-1. The CDR3 has 11 residues. Germline V gives CDR1 WSHSY, CDR2 SAAADI. CDR3 sequence: CASRDHNEQFF.

V is TRBV7-3 and J is TRBJ2-3; TCRdb designates TRBD1, a call that cannot be tested without DNA. Germline lookup yields CDR1 SGHTA and CDR2 FQGTGA. This CDR3 spans 17 amino acids. The CDR3 spells CASSWGSGLQGSDTQYF.

V and J are TRBV30 and TRBJ2-7. Germline V gene sequence: CDR1 GTSNPN, CDR2 SVGIG (reference sequence). CDR3 length: 13 residues. The CDR3 here is CAWKDWMLGEQYF.

The V call is TRBV11-2, the J call TRBJ2-7; TCRdb gives TRBD1 as the D gene, but with no DNA this cannot be confirmed. The CDR3 totals 16 residues. The germline CDR1 and CDR2 sequences are SGHAT and FQNNGV. CDR3 loop: CASSLESGHHTYEQYF.

This rearrangement joins TRBV5-1 to TRBJ1-1. CDR1 is SGHRS, CDR2 YFSETQ, per germline. The CDR3 runs to 14 residues. This CDR3 is CASSSLTPNTEAFF. Looking up the rest from reference TRBV5-1 and TRBJ1-1 gives the full variable domain: KAGVTQTPRYLIKTRGQQVTLSCSPISGHRSVSWYQQTPGQGLQFLFEYFSETQRNKGNFPGRFSGRQFSNSRSEMNVSTLELGDSALYLCASSSLTPNTEAFFGQGTRLTVV.

The rearrangement links TRBV3-1 to TRBJ1-6; as DNA is missing, the TRBD1 call by TCRdb cannot be tested. The CDR3 has 16 residues. Germline V lookup: CDR1 LGHDT, CDR2 YNNKEL (reference sequence). The CDR3 here is CASSQEGPQGLQGLHF.

V gene TRBV2 combines with J gene TRBJ2-3; TCRdb outputs TRBD1, but without DNA this stays unchecked. The CDR3 totals 11 residues. Looked up from germline, CDR1 is SNHLY and CDR2 is FYNNEI. CDR3 sequence reads: CASSSGTTQYF.

V is TRBV20-1 and J is TRBJ2-1; without DNA, the TCRdb call of TRBD2 cannot be checked. The germline CDR1 and CDR2 sequences are DFQATT and SNEGSKA (reference sequence). This CDR3 spans 13 amino acids. The CDR3 protein is CSAGRLVTNEQFF.

The V call is TRBV5-4, the J call TRBJ1-3. This CDR3 contains 16 residues. Germline V gene lookup returns CDR1 SGHNT and CDR2 YYREEE (reference sequence). The CDR3 sequence is CASSASQGVGGNTIYF.

The chain recombines TRBV7-6 with TRBJ2-2; TCRdb returns TRBD2, unconfirmable since there is no DNA. This CDR3 comprises 16 residues. Germline loops: CDR1 SGHVS, CDR2 FNYEAQ. The CDR3 sequence is CASSVPPGLVTGELFF.

The chain is built from TRBV27 and TRBJ1-5; there is no DNA to check the TCRdb D call of TRBD1. The CDR3 has 14 residues. CDR1 MNHEY and CDR2 SMNVEV come from the germline V gene (reference sequence). The CDR3 loop reads CASRGTGNMQPQHF.

CDR3 loop: CASSLGGGQFTEAFF. The J gene is TRBJ1-1, the V gene TRBV5-8; TCRdb reports TRBD1, a call that lacks DNA to check it against. CDR3 length: 15 amino acids. The germline CDR1 and CDR2 sequences are SGHTS and YDEGEE.

The chain joins TRBV10-3 to TRBJ1-5; TCRdb reports TRBD1, a call that lacks DNA to check it against. CDR1 is ENHRY and CDR2 is SYGVKD in the germline V gene. The CDR3 has 13 residues. The CDR3 loop reads CAIGGVINQPQHF.